This T cell receptor beta chain emerged from a study of T-cell reconstitution after alpha-beta-depleted transplantation in children. This clonotype was seen repeatedly, ten times or more. It was with unique molecular identifiers that the TCRbeta library was prepared. TCRdb independently ran MiXCR on the PCR reads; one entry per CDR3 protein. The data show approximately 400,000 distinct CDR3 sequences, with roughly a tenth seen just once and about 5% held by the top ten. Germline loops: CDR1 SGHDT, CDR2 YYEEEE. Deletions cut 4 bases from V and 2 bases from J, with 9 bases between. The CDR3 contains 13 residues.

The clonotype was recovered from a human donor who donated a stem cell graft to a child with acute myeloid leukemia. The specimen comprised PBMCs from the stem cell graft donor, sampled from the stem cell graft. J is TRBJ1-2 and V is TRBV5-6; D ambiguous. The CDR3 protein is CASSLRDNYGYTF. DNA of the CDR3: TGTGCCAGCAGCCTCCGAGACAACTATGGCTACACCTTC.